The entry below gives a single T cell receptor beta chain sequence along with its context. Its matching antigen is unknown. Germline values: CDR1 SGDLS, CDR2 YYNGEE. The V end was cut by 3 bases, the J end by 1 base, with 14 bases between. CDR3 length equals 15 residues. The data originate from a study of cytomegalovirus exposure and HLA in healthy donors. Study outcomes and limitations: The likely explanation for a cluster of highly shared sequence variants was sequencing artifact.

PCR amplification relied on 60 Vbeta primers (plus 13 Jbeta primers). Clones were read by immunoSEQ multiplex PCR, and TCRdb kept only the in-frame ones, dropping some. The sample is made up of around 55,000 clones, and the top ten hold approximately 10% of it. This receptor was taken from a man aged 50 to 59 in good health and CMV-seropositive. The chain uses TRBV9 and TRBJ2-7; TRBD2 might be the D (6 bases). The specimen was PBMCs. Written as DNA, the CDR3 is TGTGCCAGCAGCGCCCATCCGGGGGAGTCCTACGAGCAGTACTTC. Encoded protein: CASSAHPGESYEQYF.